This TCR beta chain comes out of a study of early T cells in non-severe SARS-CoV-2 infection (dated by TCRdb to the early 2020s). General notes on the study: Because TCR sequencing relied on bulk RNA taken from unsorted whole blood, pairing of alpha and beta chains was not possible. General findings and caveats noted by the study authors: VDJdb matching was skewed toward anti-spike CD8 responses and likely underestimated virus-specific expansions, missing private and CD4 specificities.

Set within a cohort of healthcare workers in London, UK, this nested case-control study involved weekly PCR testing of nasopharyngeal swabs along with blood sampling. Between 23 and 31 March 2020, the week of the UK lockdown, healthcare workers were enrolled and then followed up weekly for as long as 16 weeks. A word on this clonotype: The antigen it recognizes is unknown. The sample holds no much larger clone one base away, and base qualities are not on file.

Preparation of the library involved 5' RACE. The data were produced on a NextSeq 500. The TCR library protocol attached unique molecular identifiers to individual cDNA molecules to correct for sequencing error and PCR bias. Both TCR alpha and beta chains were sequenced, and tight co-correlation was observed between alpha and beta sequence abundances in each sample. The study's own analysis went as follows. V gene, J gene and CDR3 annotation of TCR sequences was performed with Decombinator V4. Expanded TCRs were defined as changing significantly between any two time points under a Poisson model with p below 0.0001. TCR abundances were normalised to the total number of TCRs sequenced per sample and were expressed as counts per million. TRAV1-2 paired with TRAJ12, TRAJ20 or TRAJ33 defined MAIT TCRs, while TRAV10 paired with TRAJ18 defined iNKT TCRs. A search of VDJdb, accessed on 1 November 2021, was run for TCRs annotated to CMV, EBV and SARS-CoV-2, with TCRs annotated for multiple antigens excluded. TCRdb applied fastp at Q25 and MiXCR to the public reads, then kept only in-frame beta chains. Each record represents a unique CDR3 protein, reported with the most common genes and DNA among its rows. In this record, the V and J calls reflect TCRdb's handling and not the investigators' own analysis. This sample lists about 50,000 distinct CDR3 sequences; roughly 16% were detected once. The top ten hold about 4% of the sample.

The cysteine opens and the phenylalanine closes a CDR3 of 19 amino acids. CDR3 DNA only is kept here, 57 bases in frame from base 1. V is trimmed back by 6 bases and J by 0 bases, and the junction contains 10 bases that no gene match accounts for. CDR1 and CDR2 are drawn from the germline V gene (reference sequence): LGHDT, YNNKEL. The rearranged segments are TRBV3-1 and TRBJ2-1; a stretch of 14 junction bases matches TRBD2. Source: whole blood, taken at baseline. The clonotype originates from an adult who was a healthcare worker with PCR-confirmed SARS-CoV-2 infection or an uninfected control (not recorded which). The CDR3 region: CASSWRLAGGSLSYNEQFF. DNA sequence: TGTGCCAGCAGTTGGCGACTAGCGGGGGGGAGCCTCTCCTACAATGAGCAGTTCTTC.